This T cell receptor (beta chain) originates from a study of CD8+ T cells in alopecia areata. Noted treatment: oral pan-JAK inhibitor, 5-10 mg twice daily. This clone has just a few counts. Germline V gene data show CDR1 as SEHNR and CDR2 as FQNEAQ (reference sequence). The CDR3 loop spans 15 amino acids. The ends lost 5 bases at V and 6 bases at J; junction bases unmatched: 8. RNA extraction was followed by reverse transcription into cDNA, which acted as the sequencing template. Profiling relied on immunoSEQ multiplex PCR, and the TCRdb table lists in-frame clones only, not all of them. The sample has about 76,000 clones, around two thirds seen once; the top ten hold around 20%.

The receptor's source is a human donor with alopecia areata. Specimen: CD8+ T cells sorted from blood, collected at week 24, from a patient treated with tofacitinib. V and J are TRBV7-9 and TRBJ2-2; TRBD1 agrees at 8 bases. CDR3 protein: CASSVGQGYAGELFF. The CDR3 DNA sequence: TGTGCCAGCAGCGTCGGACAGGGCTATGCCGGGGAGCTGTTTTTT.